Shown below are 13 T cell receptor beta chains from a single sample sequenced in a study of T-cell memory formation after mild COVID-19. TCRdb redid the calling of the 5' RACE reads with MiXCR, one entry per CDR3 protein. The sample comprises roughly 620,000 distinct CDR3 sequences, approximately 19% of which are singletons, and about 12% rests with the top ten. Sequenced: PBMCs or a T cell subset sorted from them (not recorded which). These TCRs come from an adult woman who had mild COVID-19 (a few samples of this study predate the infection). Cell type and time point are not known.

This chain links TRBV10-3 with TRBJ2-1; TRBD1 matches at 9 bases. From germline, CDR1 is ENHRY and CDR2 SYGVKD. This CDR3 is 15 amino acids long. V was pared by 3 bases and J by 5 bases, with 5 bases of the junction left unmatched. The CDR3 DNA is TGTGCCATCAGTGAAGGGACAGGGCAAGACAATGAGCAGTTCTTC. Its translation: CAISEGTGQDNEQFF.

This clonotype was seen a few times. The genes are TRBV20-1 and TRBJ1-2, with D possibly being TRBD1 (6 bases). From germline, CDR1 is DFQATT and CDR2 SNEGSKA (reference sequence). V dropped 6 bases and J dropped 4 bases, with 18 bases sitting between them. This CDR3 contains 14 residues. This CDR3 reads CSANDRQHSYGYTF. The DNA of the CDR3 is TGCAGTGCAAATGACAGGCAACATTCCTATGGCTACACCTTC.

This clonotype has just a few counts. J is TRBJ1-1 and V is TRBV7-3; D perhaps matches TRBD1 (6 bases). The germline V gene has CDR1 SGHTA and CDR2 FQGTGA. Trimming left V 3 bases short and J 3 bases short, with 11 bases between. The CDR3 consists of 14 residues. The CDR3 protein is CASSFTGSDTEAFF. CDR3 sequence (DNA): TGTGCCAGCAGCTTTACAGGGTCGGACACTGAAGCTTTCTTT.

This clonotype turned up a few times. This chain uses TRBV6-6 with TRBJ1-2; D is unresolved. The germline CDR1 and CDR2 sequences are MNHNY and SVGAGI (reference sequence). The V end was cut by 0 bases, the J end by 6 bases, with 8 bases between. The length of the CDR3 is 13 residues. The CDR3 region has the DNA TGTGCCAGCAGTTACTCGGAGGGTCATGGCTACACCTTC. It translates to CASSYSEGHGYTF.

This clonotype was observed a single time. The chain employs TRBV7-2 and TRBJ1-5, with TRBD1 identical over 9 bases. With V trimmed by 6 bases and J by 5 bases, 8 bases remained unmatched. The CDR3 totals 15 residues. Germline CDR1 reads SGHTA; CDR2 reads FQGNSA. CDR3 protein: CASRPGQGEYQPQHF. CDR3 coding DNA: TGTGCCAGCAGACCGGGACAGGGAGAATATCAGCCCCAGCATTTT. The entire variable domain, with the rest obtained from reference TRBV7-2 and TRBJ1-5, is as follows: GAGVSQSPSNKVTEKGKDVELRCDPISGHTALYWYRQSLGQGLEFLIYFQGNSAPDKSGLPSDRFSAERTGGSVSTLTIQRTQQEDSAVYLCASRPGQGEYQPQHFGDGTRLSIL.

This clonotype was seen many times. This chain connects TRBV7-2 to TRBJ2-7; TRBD2 matches 7 bases. After removal of 4 bases from V and 0 bases from J, the junction contained 3 bases not matched to a gene. Germline CDR1 SGHTA, CDR2 FQGNSA. The CDR3 length is 14 residues. The CDR3 DNA is TGTGCCAGCAGCTGGGGGGGGAGCTCCTACGAGCAGTACTTC. Protein: CASSWGGSSYEQYF.

This clonotype was seen more than once but under ten times. The rearrangement links TRBV12-3 or TRBV12-4 to TRBJ2-7, with 15 bases lining up with TRBD2. The CDR3 is 22 residues long. V gave up 2 bases and J gave up 0 bases; unmatched junction bases: 17. CDR3 in amino acids: CASSLRYRGLAGGPLSSYEQYF. DNA for the CDR3: TGTGCCAGCAGTTTAAGGTATAGGGGACTAGCGGGAGGACCCCTAAGCTCCTACGAGCAGTACTTC.

This clonotype was observed a handful of times. J is TRBJ2-7 and V is TRBV7-2; 7 bases are shared with TRBD1. The CDR3 has 15 amino acids. Germline loops: CDR1 SGHTA, CDR2 FQGNSA. V shed 3 bases, J shed 3 bases, and the junction held 8 bases outside the gene matches. The CDR3 sequence is CASSFWTGPNYEQYF. CDR3 in DNA: TGTGCCAGCAGCTTTTGGACAGGACCAAACTACGAGCAGTACTTC.

In its sample, this clonotype was seen a few times. V is TRBV7-8 and J is TRBJ2-1; D call uncertain. The CDR3 contains 19 residues. V was pared by 0 bases and J by 8 bases, with 26 bases between. Germline V CDR1 and CDR2: SGHVS, FQNEAQ. The CDR3 DNA follows: TGTGCCAGCAGCTTAGCGCTTGCTAGATTAGATACGACCCGGGATGAGCAGTTCTTC. Amino acid sequence: CASSLALARLDTTRDEQFF.

This clonotype was counted only a few times. This chain connects TRBV7-3 to TRBJ2-2; tentatively, D is TRBD1 (6 bases). The V gene lost 4 bases and the J gene lost 2 bases, with 8 bases spanning the gap. Germline CDR1 is SGHTA and CDR2 is FQGTGA. The CDR3 loop spans 14 amino acids. The CDR3 DNA is TGTGCCAGCAGCTCGGGACACAACACCGGGGAGCTGTTTTTT. It specifies CASSSGHNTGELFF.

In its sample, this clonotype was seen many times. This chain connects TRBV7-9 to TRBJ2-3, with D perhaps TRBD1 (6 bases). This CDR3 has 17 amino acids. Germline V gene data show CDR1 as SEHNR and CDR2 as FQNEAQ (reference sequence). Deletions cut 6 bases from V and 6 bases from J, with 25 bases between. The CDR3 is CASRPNRDTRFSDTQYF. The CDR3 DNA follows: TGTGCCAGCAGACCCAATCGGGACACCCGATTCTCGGATACGCAGTATTTT.

This clonotype has a handful of counts. The genes are TRBV6-6 and TRBJ1-2; 7 bases agree with TRBD1. Trimming removed 6 bases from V and 2 bases from J; junction bases left unmatched: 6. CDR1 is MNHNY, CDR2 SVGAGI, per germline (reference sequence). CDR3 length: 14 amino acids. The CDR3 loop is CASREGASNYGYTF. For the CDR3, the DNA is TGTGCCAGCAGAGAGGGGGCCTCGAACTATGGCTACACCTTC.

This clonotype came up a few times. V gene TRBV7-6 combines with J gene TRBJ2-1; no clear D gene. Trimming took off 5 bases at V and 5 bases at J, with 13 bases between the two ends. The CDR3 consists of 14 residues. In germline, CDR1 is SGHVS, CDR2 FNYEAQ. The CDR3 loop reads CASSRNLGNNEQFF. The CDR3 DNA follows: TGTGCCAGCAGCCGCAATCTAGGGAACAATGAGCAGTTCTTC. The whole variable domain, filled in from reference TRBV7-6 and TRBJ2-1, reads GAGVSQSPRYKVTKRGQDVALRCDPISGHVSLYWYRQALGQGPEFLTYFNYEAQQDKSGLPNDRFSAERPEGSISTLTIQRTEQRDSAMYRCASSRNLGNNEQFFGPGTRLTVL.